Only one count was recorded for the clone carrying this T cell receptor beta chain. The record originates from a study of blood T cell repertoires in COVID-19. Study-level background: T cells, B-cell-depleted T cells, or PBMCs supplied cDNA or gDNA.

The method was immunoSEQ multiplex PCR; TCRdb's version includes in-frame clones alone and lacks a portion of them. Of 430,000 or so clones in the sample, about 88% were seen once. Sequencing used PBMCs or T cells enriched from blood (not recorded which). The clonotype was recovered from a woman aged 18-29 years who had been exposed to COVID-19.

DNA for the CDR3: TGTGCCATCAGTGATAGCCCCCCGAATGAGCAGTTCTTC. Protein product: CAISDSPPNEQFF. The chain combines TRBV10-3 with TRBJ2-1; D remains unclear. V was trimmed by 3 bases and J by 7 bases, leaving 10 bases between them. Germline values: CDR1 ENHRY, CDR2 SYGVKD. The CDR3 is 13 residues long.